These 17 T cell receptor beta chains share one sample of origin, sequenced in a study of metastatic and nonmetastatic thyroid tumors. Nobody among the patients had been given any treatment before thyroid surgery. TCRdb re-analyzed the PCR reads through MiXCR. The table has 30,000 to 40,000 clones, 25% to 30% seen once. The material sequenced was blood. All receptors come from a female donor with papillary thyroid cancer or a benign thyroid nodule (not recorded which). Some clones in this sample may be carry-over from other donors' samples.

This clone is termed medium-sized (0.01 to 0.1%). The rearrangement links TRBV28 to TRBJ1-2, with D unclear. Trimming shortened V by 3 bases and J by 5 bases, and 10 bases separated the two germline ends. This CDR3 region has 13 residues. Per germline, CDR1 MDHEN and CDR2 SYDVKM. CDR3 in amino acids: CASSLTALYGYTF. In DNA form, the CDR3 reads TGTGCCAGCAGTTTGACGGCCTTATATGGCTACACCTTC.

By sample fraction, this clone is medium-sized. The chain joins TRBV11-2 to TRBJ1-3; D ambiguous. The length of the CDR3 is 15 residues. V shed 5 bases and J shed 2 bases, with 13 bases lying between them. Germline V CDR1 and CDR2: SGHAT, FQNNGV. In nucleotides, the CDR3 is TGTGCCAGCAGCATACTCAGATCTCCTGGAAACACCATATATTTT. Translated, it gives CASSILRSPGNTIYF.

V and J are TRBV24-1 and TRBJ1-5; the D gene is possibly TRBD1 (5 bases). This CDR3 is 13 amino acids long. The germline V gene encodes CDR1 KGHDR and CDR2 SFDVKD. V shed 7 bases and J shed 0 bases, with 6 bases lying between them. CDR3 protein: CATSGGSNQPQHF. The CDR3 nucleotides read TGTGCCACCAGCGGGGGTAGCAATCAGCCCCAGCATTTT.

This clone was recorded only once. At one of its ends the junction is not consistent with the germline gene, which may arise from a read error. This CDR3 is CSARDYRGVNSNQPQHF. The CDR3 DNA follows: TGCAGTGCTAGAGATTACAGGGGGGTGAATAGCAATCAGCCTCAGCATTTT. The chain uses TRBV20-1 and TRBJ1-5; TRBD1 aligns across 8 bases. Germline V gene sequence: CDR1 DFQATT, CDR2 SNEGSKA (reference sequence). The CDR3 consists of 17 residues.

This clone is labeled medium-sized. V is TRBV6-4 and J is TRBJ2-2; D not resolved. The CDR3 spans 13 residues. The germline V gene encodes CDR1 MRHNA and CDR2 SNTAGT. The V gene lost 5 bases and the J gene lost 7 bases, with 11 bases spanning the gap. The chain's CDR3 is CASSPTDGGELFF. In DNA form, the CDR3 reads TGTGCCAGCAGTCCTACGGATGGCGGGGAGCTGTTTTTT.

Many counts were recorded for this clone. CDR3: CAWVPLVEQSYGYTF. The CDR3 nucleotides read TGTGCCTGGGTCCCCCTGGTGGAACAGTCCTATGGCTACACCTTC. The genes are TRBV30 and TRBJ1-2; D is unresolved. The CDR3 is made up of 15 amino acids. V was trimmed by 5 bases and J by 4 bases, leaving 20 bases between them. CDR1 GTSNPN and CDR2 SVGIG come from the germline V gene (reference sequence).

This clone ranks as medium-sized. The genes are TRBV2 and TRBJ1-2; 8 nucleotides align to TRBD1. This CDR3 contains 13 residues. The germline CDR1 and CDR2 sequences are SNHLY and FYNNEI. The V gene end was trimmed by 7 bases and the J gene end by 6 bases; junction bases not matched to a gene: 7. The CDR3 protein is CASTVDRAHGYTF. CDR3 coding DNA: TGTGCCAGCACTGTGGACAGGGCCCATGGCTACACCTTC.

This clone was counted ten times or more. The V and J genes are TRBV11-2 and TRBJ1-6; D unclear. Germline CDR1 and CDR2: SGHAT and FQNNGV. The CDR3 length is 18 residues. Trimming took off 0 bases at V and 4 bases at J, with 16 bases between the two ends. The CDR3 here is CASSLDRGTFGYNSPLHF. The CDR3, as DNA: TGTGCCAGCAGCTTAGATCGGGGTACCTTCGGTTATAATTCACCCCTCCACTTT. The full variable domain, its missing parts supplied by reference TRBV11-2 and TRBJ1-6, is EAGVAQSPRYKIIEKRQSVAFWCNPISGHATLYWYQQILGQGPKLLIQFQNNGVVDDSQLPKDRFSAERLKGVDSTLKIQPAKLEDSAVYLCASSLDRGTFGYNSPLHFGNGTRLTVT.

The V gene is TRBV4-2, the J gene TRBJ2-7; the D call may be TRBD1 or TRBD2 (5 bases each). The CDR3 covers 15 residues. Between the trimmed V and J ends, which lost 5 bases and 1 base, there was a span of 15 bases. Germline V gene lookup returns CDR1 LGHNA and CDR2 YNFKEQ. For the CDR3, the DNA is TGTGCCAGCAGCAATTCCGGGACGGATTCCTACGAGCAGTACTTC. This encodes CASSNSGTDSYEQYF.

The chain is built from TRBV20-1 and TRBJ2-1, with 7 bases fitting TRBD2. This CDR3 contains 15 residues. The V segment lost 4 bases and the J segment 8 bases; nucleotides outside the gene matches: 14. Germline V gene sequence: CDR1 DFQATT, CDR2 SNEGSKA (reference sequence). DNA of the CDR3: TGCAGTGCTAATCTTTCCGTGACTAGCTTCGATGAGCAGTTCTTC. This gives the protein CSANLSVTSFDEQFF.

This clone was seen many times. V and J are TRBV24-1 and TRBJ1-1; TRBD1 might be the D (6 bases). The CDR3 extends over 13 amino acids. Germline values: CDR1 KGHDR, CDR2 SFDVKD. Trimming left V 3 bases short and J 5 bases short, with 9 bases between. The CDR3 nucleotides are TGTGCCACCAGTGATCAAGGGGGGACTGAAGCTTTCTTT. Amino acids: CATSDQGGTEAFF.

The chain couples TRBV7-2 to TRBJ1-2, with D possibly being TRBD1 (5 bases). The germline V and J ends were trimmed by 4 bases and 7 bases, with 19 bases remaining between them. Germline loops: CDR1 SGHTA, CDR2 FQGNSA. CDR3 length equals 15 residues. The CDR3 DNA reads as TGTGCCAGCAGCTCCCCCACCTCGGCGGGACTTGGCTACACCTTC. It yields the protein CASSSPTSAGLGYTF.

J is TRBJ2-7 and V is TRBV9; possible D gene TRBD2, 6 bases. Germline CDR1 SGDLS, CDR2 YYNGEE. V dropped 7 bases and J dropped 0 bases, with 11 bases sitting between them. The CDR3 loop spans 13 amino acids. The CDR3 reads CASSPSDSYEQYF. CDR3 DNA sequence: TGTGCCAGCTCTCCTAGCGACTCCTACGAGCAGTACTTC.

In its sample, this clone was seen a few times. The chain combines TRBV20-1 with TRBJ1-2; the D gene is possibly TRBD1 (5 bases). V was cut by 1 base and J by 4 bases, with 7 bases left in between. This CDR3 spans 12 amino acids. Looked up from germline, CDR1 is DFQATT and CDR2 is SNEGSKA (reference sequence). In DNA, the CDR3 is TGCAGTGCTAGAGGCGGGGCCTATGGCTACACCTTC. It codes for CSARGGAYGYTF.

This chain links TRBV20-1 with TRBJ2-7; unclear D gene. Germline CDR1 DFQATT, CDR2 SNEGSKA (reference sequence). This CDR3 has 11 amino acids. Between the trimmed V and J ends, which lost 6 bases and 6 bases, there was a span of 12 bases. The CDR3 protein is CSALRTSEQYF. CDR3 coding DNA: TGCAGTGCCCTTCGGACCAGCGAGCAGTACTTC.

The chain's CDR3 is CASSSGIAGGLNEQFF. The CDR3 nucleotides are TGTGCCAGCAGCTCGGGCATAGCGGGGGGGCTCAATGAGCAGTTCTTC. The rearrangement joins TRBV11-2 to TRBJ2-1; 11 bases align to TRBD2. The CDR3 consists of 16 residues. The V and J ends lost 4 bases and 6 bases, in that order; junction bases with no gene match: 8. Germline V gives CDR1 SGHAT, CDR2 FQNNGV.

This clone was counted a few times. This chain joins TRBV3-1 and TRBJ1-2, with D unresolved. V lost 1 base and J 4 bases, leaving 7 bases between the germline ends. The CDR3 consists of 13 residues. CDR1 LGHDT and CDR2 YNNKEL come from the germline V gene (reference sequence). CDR3 amino acids: CASSQGPRYGYTF. The CDR3 nucleotides read TGTGCCAGCAGCCAAGGCCCTCGCTATGGCTACACCTTC.